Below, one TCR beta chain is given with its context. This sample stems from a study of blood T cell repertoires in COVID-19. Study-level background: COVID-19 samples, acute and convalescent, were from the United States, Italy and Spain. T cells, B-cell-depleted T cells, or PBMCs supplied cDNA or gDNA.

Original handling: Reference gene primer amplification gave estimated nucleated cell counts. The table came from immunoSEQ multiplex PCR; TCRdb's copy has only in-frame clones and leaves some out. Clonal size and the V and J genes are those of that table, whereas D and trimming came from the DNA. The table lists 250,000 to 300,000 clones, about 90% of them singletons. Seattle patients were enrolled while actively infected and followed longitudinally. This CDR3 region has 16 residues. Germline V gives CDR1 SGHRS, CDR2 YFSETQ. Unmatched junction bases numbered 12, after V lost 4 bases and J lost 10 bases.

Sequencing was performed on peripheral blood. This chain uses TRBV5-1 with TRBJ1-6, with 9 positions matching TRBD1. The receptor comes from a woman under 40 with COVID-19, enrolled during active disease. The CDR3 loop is CASSLRGTGPGSPLHF. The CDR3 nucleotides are TGCGCCAGCAGCCTGCGAGGGACAGGGCCGGGATCACCCCTCCACTTT.